This T cell receptor beta chain was identified during a study of T cells in Graves' hyperthyroidism and ophthalmopathy. The authors obtained PBMCs from about 9.5 ml of fresh peripheral blood. This clonotype was observed a handful of times. Germline V gives CDR1 MGHRA, CDR2 YSYEKL. Trimming left V 10 bases short and J 6 bases short, with 21 bases between. The CDR3 extends over 14 amino acids. Amplified regions were TCR beta CDR3 sequences from RNA transcripts. Carried out on the TCR CDR3, a first-round RT-PCR used the HTBI primer set. TCRdb re-derived calls from the multiplex PCR reads in MiXCR, one entry per CDR3 protein. This table has 550,000 to 850,000 distinct CDR3 sequences, approximately 18% appearing once.

The rearrangement uses TRBV4-1 and TRBJ1-1, with D tentatively TRBD1 (5 bases). This clonotype was sampled from a woman aged 45-65 years with Graves' hyperthyroidism that later progressed to Graves' ophthalmopathy. Sequencing was done on a sample of blood. For the CDR3, the DNA is TGCGCCACCACGGGACCAGCCGTCGACTCTGAAGCTTTCTTT. Protein: CATTGPAVDSEAFF.